This TCR beta chain was captured by sequencing in a study of cytomegalovirus exposure and HLA in healthy donors. The study ran its PCR with 60 Vbeta and 13 Jbeta primers. The protocol was immunoSEQ multiplex PCR, while the TCRdb copy is restricted to in-frame clones and leaves out a portion. Of around 100,000 clones listed, roughly a tenth were seen once; the top ten hold 5% to 6.5%. Germline-derived CDR1 and CDR2 are MRHNA and SNTAGT. The CDR3 has 15 amino acids. V shed 6 bases and J shed 3 bases, with 16 bases lying between them. The sequenced sample consisted of PBMCs. This receptor was obtained from a man in his forties in good health and CMV-seropositive. The chain has TRBV6-4 and TRBJ2-3, with D possibly being TRBD2 (5 bases). CDR3 coding DNA: TGTGCCAGCAGGGCCCGGCCCGGGAAAACAGATACGCAGTATTTT. It is translated as CASRARPGKTDTQYF.